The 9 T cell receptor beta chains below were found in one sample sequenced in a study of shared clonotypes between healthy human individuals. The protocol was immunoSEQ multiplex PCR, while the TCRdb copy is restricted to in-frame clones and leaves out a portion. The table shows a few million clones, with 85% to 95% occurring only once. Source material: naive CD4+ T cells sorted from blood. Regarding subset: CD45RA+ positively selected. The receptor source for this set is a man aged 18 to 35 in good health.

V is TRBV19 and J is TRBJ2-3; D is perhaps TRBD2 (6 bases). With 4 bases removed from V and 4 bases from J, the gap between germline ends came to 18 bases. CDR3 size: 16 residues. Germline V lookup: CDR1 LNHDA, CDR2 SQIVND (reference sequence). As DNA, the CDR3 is TGTGCCAGTAGTAAATCCGGGACTTTGGCACCAGATACGCAGTATTTT. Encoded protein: CASSKSGTLAPDTQYF.

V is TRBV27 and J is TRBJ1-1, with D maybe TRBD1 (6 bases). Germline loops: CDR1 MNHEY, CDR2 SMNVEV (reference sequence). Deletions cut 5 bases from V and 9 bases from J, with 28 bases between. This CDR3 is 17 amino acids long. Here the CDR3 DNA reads TGTGCCAGCAGTACCCAAAAACAGGGACCATCATACAAGAAAGCTTTCTTT. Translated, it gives CASSTQKQGPSYKKAFF.

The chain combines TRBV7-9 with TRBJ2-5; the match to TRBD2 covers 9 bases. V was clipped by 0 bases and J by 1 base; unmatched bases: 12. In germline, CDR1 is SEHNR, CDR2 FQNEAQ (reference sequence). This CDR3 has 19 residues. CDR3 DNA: TGTGCCAGCAGCTTAGCGGAAGTTAGCGGGAGTGGGGTCCAAGAGACCCAGTACTTC. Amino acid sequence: CASSLAEVSGSGVQETQYF.

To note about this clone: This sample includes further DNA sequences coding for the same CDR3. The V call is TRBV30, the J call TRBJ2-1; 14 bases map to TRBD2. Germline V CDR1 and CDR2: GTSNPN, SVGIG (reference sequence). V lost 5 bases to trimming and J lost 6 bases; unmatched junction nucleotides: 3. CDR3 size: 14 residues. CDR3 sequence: CAWRLAGGPNEQFF. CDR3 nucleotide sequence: TGTGCCTGGCGACTAGCGGGGGGGCCCAATGAGCAGTTCTTC. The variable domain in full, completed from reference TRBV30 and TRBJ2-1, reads SQTIHQWPATLVQPVGSPLSLECTVEGTSNPNLYWYRQAAGRGLQLLFYSVGIGQISSEVPQNLSASRPQDRQFILSSKKLLLSDSGFYLCAWRLAGGPNEQFFGPGTRLTVL.

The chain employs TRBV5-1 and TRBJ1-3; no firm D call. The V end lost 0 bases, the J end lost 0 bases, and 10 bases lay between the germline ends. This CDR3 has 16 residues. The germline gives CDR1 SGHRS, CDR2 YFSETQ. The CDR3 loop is CASSLGTANSGNTIYF. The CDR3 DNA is TGCGCCAGCAGCTTGGGTACAGCAAACTCTGGAAACACCATATATTTT.

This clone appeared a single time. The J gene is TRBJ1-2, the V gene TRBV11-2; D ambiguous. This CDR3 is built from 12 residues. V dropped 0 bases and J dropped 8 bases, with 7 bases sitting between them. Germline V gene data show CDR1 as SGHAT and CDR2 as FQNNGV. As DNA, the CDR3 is TGTGCCAGCAGCTTAGAAGGGAGCGGCTACACCTTC. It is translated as CASSLEGSGYTF.

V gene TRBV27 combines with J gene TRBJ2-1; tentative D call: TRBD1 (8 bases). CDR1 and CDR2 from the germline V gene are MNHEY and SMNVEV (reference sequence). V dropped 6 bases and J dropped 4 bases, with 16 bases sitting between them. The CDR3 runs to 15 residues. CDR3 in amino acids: CASSPGGGRYNEQFF. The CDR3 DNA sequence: TGTGCCAGCAGCCCAGGGGGCGGGAGATACAATGAGCAGTTCTTC.

This CDR3 reads CASSQVPDRASYEQYF. For the CDR3, the DNA is TGTGCCAGCAGCCAAGTCCCGGACAGGGCCTCCTACGAGCAGTACTTC. This chain connects TRBV14 to TRBJ2-7; 8 positions match TRBD1. V lost 1 base to trimming and J lost 0 bases; unmatched junction nucleotides: 5. Looked up from germline, CDR1 is SGHDN and CDR2 is FVKESK. The CDR3 is 16 amino acids.

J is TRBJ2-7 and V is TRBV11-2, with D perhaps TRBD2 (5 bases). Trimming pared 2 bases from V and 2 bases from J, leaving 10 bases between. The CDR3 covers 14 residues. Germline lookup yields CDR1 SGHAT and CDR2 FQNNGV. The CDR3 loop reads CASSLTGNPYEQYF. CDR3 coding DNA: TGTGCCAGCAGCTTAACCGGGAATCCCTACGAGCAGTACTTC.